The entry that follows covers one T cell receptor (beta chain) sequence. This clone was detected a few times. Its antigen is currently not known. Note that gene names and germline sequences for this receptor are mouse ones. Read data end 1 residue before the CDR3 end; the end is taken from the germline J gene. For CDR1 and CDR2, the germline V gene lists NNHDY and SYVADS. From the cysteine through the phenylalanine, the CDR3 covers 13 amino acids. Only the CDR3 bases that were read are kept: 36 of them, in frame from base 1. Cut back by 4 bases and 1 base, the V and J ends lie 6 bases apart. The record originates from a study of tissue T cells after allogeneic stem cell transplantation (dated by TCRdb to the early 2020s). With respect to the entire study: The study profiled TCR beta repertoires across many tissues from research autopsies of patients with and without GVHD, plus mouse models of GVHD. The human arm was a prospective observational study without blinding or randomization. What the study reported, not specific to this receptor: A small and clinically heterogeneous patient cohort was studied, and sampling depth was acknowledged as a limitation. The study did not determine which tissue TCRs were alloreactive or antigen-specific, and some clones might have been persisting host cells. Within patients, how anatomically similar the tissues were was a key factor in shaping TCR repertoire composition, regardless of disease or transplant status. In both patients and mice, T cells from blood and spleen covered only a limited part of the TCR repertoire found in tissues. Only a few T cell clones appeared in more than one patient, yet motif-based clustering showed tissue-specific repertoire signatures that were shared between patients.

This specimen's time point label, per the study, means: mouse harvest day 7 after allogeneic transplant. Mouse grafts combined 10^7 T-cell-depleted bone marrow cells with 10^6 splenic CD5+ T cells, given via tail vein injection. Mouse GVHD was modeled in a major MHC-mismatch B6 (H2b) into BALB/c (H2d) model, with tissues profiled at day 7 or 14. Mouse tissues and retro-orbital blood were harvested on day 7 or 14 post-transplant using separate sterile tools per animal; livers were flushed beforehand. Before genomic DNA isolation with the DNeasy Blood & Tissue Kit, mouse tissues were minced using razor blades in buffered saline. Library generation was performed with the immunoSEQ multiplex PCR assay. Adaptive Biotechnologies performed TCRbeta CDR3 sequencing at survey depth and reported CDR3 sequences, V/J genes, productive frequency, and template counts. TCR beta CDR3 regions were amplified from genomic DNA instead of RNA. As for the authors' bioinformatics: Jensen-Shannon divergence was used to quantify pairwise repertoire overlap between tissues, with a value of 1 indicating complete divergence and a value of 0 indicating identical repertoires. Tissues were grouped by single-linkage agglomerative hierarchical clustering of pairwise JSD values, and the clustering results were shown as dendrograms. GLIPH2 was run on all patient samples with simulation_depth 1000, kmer_min_depth 3 and cdr3_length_cutoff 8, and groups with more than two unique CDR3s were retained. A standardized tissue-overlap score extrapolated Jaccard GLIPH-group overlap across patients to a standard repertoire size of 1000 clones. Linear mixed-effect models, with tissue as a fixed effect and individual as a random effect, were used to test how diversity related to clinical or experimental variables. Not all clones reach the TCRdb copy of this immuneACCESS table, which keeps in-frame sequences only. Checked studies attribute under half of the gap to unresolved V genes and leave the rest unexplained. The V and J calls and clone size come from that table; D and trimming were worked out from the DNA. Recorded for this sample are about 6,600 clones; 48% of them occurred a single time. Over 7% of the sample belongs to the ten largest clones.

Sequenced input: lymph node tissue. The chain is encoded by TRBV13-3 joined to TRBJ2-1; no D gene is confidently identified. The sequence derives from a female BALB/c mouse given C57BL/6 T cells with graft-versus-host disease after an allogeneic hematopoietic cell transplant. The sequenced CDR3 bases are TGTGCCAGCAGTCCCAGGAACTATGCTGAGCAGTTC. The resulting protein is CASSPRNYAEQF. The complete CDR3 sequence is CASSPRNYAEQFF.